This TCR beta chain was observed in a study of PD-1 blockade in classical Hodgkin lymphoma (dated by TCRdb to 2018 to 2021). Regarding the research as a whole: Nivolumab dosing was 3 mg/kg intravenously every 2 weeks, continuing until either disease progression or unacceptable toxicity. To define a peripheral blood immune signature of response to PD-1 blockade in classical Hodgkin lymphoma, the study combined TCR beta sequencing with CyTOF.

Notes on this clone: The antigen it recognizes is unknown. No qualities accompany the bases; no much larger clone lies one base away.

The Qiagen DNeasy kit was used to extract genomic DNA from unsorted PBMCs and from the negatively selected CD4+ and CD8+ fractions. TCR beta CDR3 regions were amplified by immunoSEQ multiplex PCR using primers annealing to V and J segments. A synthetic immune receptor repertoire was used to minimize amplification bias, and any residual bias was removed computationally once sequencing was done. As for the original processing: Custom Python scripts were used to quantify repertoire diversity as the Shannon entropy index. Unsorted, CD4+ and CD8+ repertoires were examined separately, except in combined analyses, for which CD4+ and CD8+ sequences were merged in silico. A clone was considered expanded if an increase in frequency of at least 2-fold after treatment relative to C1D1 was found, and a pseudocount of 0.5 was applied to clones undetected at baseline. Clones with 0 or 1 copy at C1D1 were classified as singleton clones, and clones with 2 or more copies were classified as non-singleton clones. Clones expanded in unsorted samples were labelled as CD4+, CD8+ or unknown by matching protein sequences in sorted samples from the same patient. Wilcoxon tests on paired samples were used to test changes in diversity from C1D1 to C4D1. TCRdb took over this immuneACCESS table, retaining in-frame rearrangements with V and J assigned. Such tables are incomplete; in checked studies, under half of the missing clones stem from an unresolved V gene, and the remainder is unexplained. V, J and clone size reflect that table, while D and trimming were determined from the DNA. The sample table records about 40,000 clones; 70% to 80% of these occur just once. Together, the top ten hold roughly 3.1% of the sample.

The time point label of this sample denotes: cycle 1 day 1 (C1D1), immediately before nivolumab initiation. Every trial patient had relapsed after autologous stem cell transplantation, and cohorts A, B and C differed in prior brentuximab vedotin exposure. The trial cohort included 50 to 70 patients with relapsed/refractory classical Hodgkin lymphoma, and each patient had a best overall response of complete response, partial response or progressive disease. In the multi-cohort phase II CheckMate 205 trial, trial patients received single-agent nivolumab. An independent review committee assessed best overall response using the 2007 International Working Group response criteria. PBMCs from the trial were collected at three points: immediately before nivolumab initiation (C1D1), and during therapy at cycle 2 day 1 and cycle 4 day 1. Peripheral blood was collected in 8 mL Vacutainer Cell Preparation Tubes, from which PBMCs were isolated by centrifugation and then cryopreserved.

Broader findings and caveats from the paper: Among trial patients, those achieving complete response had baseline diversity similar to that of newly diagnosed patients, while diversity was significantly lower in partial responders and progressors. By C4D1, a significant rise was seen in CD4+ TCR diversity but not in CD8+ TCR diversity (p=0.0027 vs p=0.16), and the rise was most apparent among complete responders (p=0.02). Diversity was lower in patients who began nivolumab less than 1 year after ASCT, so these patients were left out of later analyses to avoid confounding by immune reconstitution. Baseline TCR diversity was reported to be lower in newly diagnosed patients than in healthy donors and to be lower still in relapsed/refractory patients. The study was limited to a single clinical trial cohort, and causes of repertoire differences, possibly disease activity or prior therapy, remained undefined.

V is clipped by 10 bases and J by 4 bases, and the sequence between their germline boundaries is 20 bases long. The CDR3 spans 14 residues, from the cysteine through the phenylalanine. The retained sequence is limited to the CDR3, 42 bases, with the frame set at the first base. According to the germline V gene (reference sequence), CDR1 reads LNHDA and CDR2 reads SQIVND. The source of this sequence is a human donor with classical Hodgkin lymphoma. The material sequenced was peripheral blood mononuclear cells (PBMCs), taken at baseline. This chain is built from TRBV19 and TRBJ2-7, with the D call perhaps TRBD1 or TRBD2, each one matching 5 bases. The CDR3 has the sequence CATAPGRWGYEQYF. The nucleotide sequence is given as TGTGCCACTGCTCCGGGACGGTGGGGTTACGAGCAGTACTTC.